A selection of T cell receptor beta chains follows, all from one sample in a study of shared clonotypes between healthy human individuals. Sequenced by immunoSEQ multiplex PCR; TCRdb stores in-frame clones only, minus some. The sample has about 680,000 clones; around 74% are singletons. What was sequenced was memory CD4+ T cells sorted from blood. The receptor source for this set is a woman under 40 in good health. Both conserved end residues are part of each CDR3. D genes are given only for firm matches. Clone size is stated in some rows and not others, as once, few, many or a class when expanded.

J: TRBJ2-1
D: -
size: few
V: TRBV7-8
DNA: TGTGCCAGCAGCTTATGGGCGGATAGCTCCTACAATGAGCAGTTCTTC
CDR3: CASSLWADSSYNEQFF

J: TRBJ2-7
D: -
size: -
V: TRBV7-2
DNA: TGTGCCAGCAGCCCCCCCCAAGCGTCCCCGCAGTACTTC
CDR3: CASSPPQASPQYF

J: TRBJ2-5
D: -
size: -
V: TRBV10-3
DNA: TGTGCCATCAGTGAGTCGACTCAGGGCCGGGAGACCCAGTACTTC
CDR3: CAISESTQGRETQYF

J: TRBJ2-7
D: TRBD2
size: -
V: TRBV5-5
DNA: TGTGCCAGCAGCTTGGCGCCGGGAGGGCCCCGCGAGCAGTACTTC
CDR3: CASSLAPGGPREQYF

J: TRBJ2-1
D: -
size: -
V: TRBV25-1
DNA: TGTGCCAGCAGTGAAAATTCGGACTCCCTGGGGTCCAATGAGCAGTTCTTC
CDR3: CASSENSDSLGSNEQFF

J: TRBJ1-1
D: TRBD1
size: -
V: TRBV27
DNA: TGTGCCAGCAGTCCTAGACAGGGTCGGACTGAAGCTTTCTTT
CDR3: CASSPRQGRTEAFF

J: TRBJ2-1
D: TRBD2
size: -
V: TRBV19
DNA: TGTGCCAGTAGTTTCCAACTAGCGGGAGTTGGCGAGCAGTTCTTC
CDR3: CASSFQLAGVGEQFF

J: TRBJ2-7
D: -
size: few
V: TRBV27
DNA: TGTGCCAGCAGTCCCCAGGGGATATTCTCCTACGAGCAGTACTTC
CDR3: CASSPQGIFSYEQYF

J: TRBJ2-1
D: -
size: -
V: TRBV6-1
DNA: TGTGCCAGCAGTGTAGCCGGGAGCTCCTACAATGAGCAGTTCTTC
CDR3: CASSVAGSSYNEQFF

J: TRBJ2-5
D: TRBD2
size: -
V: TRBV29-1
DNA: TGCAGCGTTGTGGGAGGGGCCGAGACCCAGTACTTC
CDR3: CSVVGGAETQYF

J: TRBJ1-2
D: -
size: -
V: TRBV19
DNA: TGTGCCAGTACTCCCATAACAGGTACAAATGGCTACACCTTC
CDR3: CASTPITGTNGYTF

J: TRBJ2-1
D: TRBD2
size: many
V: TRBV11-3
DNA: TGTGCCAGCAGCGTTGCGGGAGGGGGGTCCTACAATGAGCAGTTCTTC
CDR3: CASSVAGGGSYNEQFF

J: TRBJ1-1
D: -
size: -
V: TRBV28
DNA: TGTGCCAGCATCCCCGGACAGCGCATGAACACTGAAGCTTTCTTT
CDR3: CASIPGQRMNTEAFF

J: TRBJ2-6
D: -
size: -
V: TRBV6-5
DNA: TGTGCCAGCACCTGGGACTCTGGGGCCAACGTCCTGACTTTC
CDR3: CASTWDSGANVLTF